A single sample is the source of the 22 T cell receptor beta chains below, sequenced in a study of human T cells and chemical hapten exposure. This sample's time point: pre-sensitization, week 0. Treatment in this sample: therapeutic diphenylcyclopropenone sensitization with weekly scalp DPC. In TCRdb, the RACE reads were re-called with MiXCR into one record per CDR3 protein. The sample contains about 85,000 distinct CDR3 sequences, 8.5% of which appear only once. The sequenced sample was whole blood, obtained in connection with sensitization to the hapten diphenylcyclopropenone (DPC). Receptor source: a man aged 35 to 55 with alopecia areata. Some clones in this sample may be carry-over from other donors' samples.

The CDR3 DNA is TGTGCCAGCAGTTCCTACCAGGTCGGCCCAACTAATGAAAAACTGTTTTTT. Its translation is CASSSYQVGPTNEKLFF. The chain is built from TRBV27 and TRBJ1-4; D not certain. Trimming removed 4 bases from V and 0 bases from J, with 15 bases in between. The CDR3 covers 17 residues. The germline CDR1 and CDR2 sequences are MNHEY and SMNVEV (reference sequence). Looking up the rest from reference TRBV27 and TRBJ1-4 gives the full variable domain: EAQVTQNPRYLITVTGKKLTVTCSQNMNHEYMSWYRQDPGLGLRQIYYSMNVEVTDKGDVPEGYKVSRKEKRNFPLILESPSPNQTSLYFCASSSYQVGPTNEKLFFGSGTQLSVL.

This clonotype was counted only a few times. The chain employs TRBV7-2 and TRBJ2-3; D might be TRBD2 (7 bases). Germline V gene sequence: CDR1 SGHTA, CDR2 FQGNSA. The CDR3 extends over 17 amino acids. Trimming removed 4 bases at V and 4 bases at J, with 21 bases between. The CDR3 protein is CASSSRVGGSGADTQYF. The CDR3 DNA follows: TGTGCCAGCAGCTCCCGAGTTGGGGGCAGCGGGGCAGATACGCAGTATTTT.

The chain joins TRBV4-2 to TRBJ2-7; no definite D call. Germline values: CDR1 LGHNA, CDR2 YNFKEQ. V dropped 1 base and J dropped 0 bases, with 4 bases sitting between them. The CDR3 length is 13 residues. In nucleotides, the CDR3 is TGTGCCAGCAGCCAAGGGTCCTCCTACGAGCAGTACTTC. Its protein is CASSQGSSYEQYF.

This clonotype was found many times. The rearrangement uses TRBV9 and TRBJ2-5; D unclear. Trimming took 6 bases from V and 2 from J, leaving 17 bases between them. CDR1 SGDLS and CDR2 YYNGEE come from the germline V gene. The CDR3 spans 15 residues. CDR3 coding DNA: TGTGCCAGCACCTCGTCAGGCAGGCTTCAAGAGACCCAGTACTTC. Translating gives CASTSSGRLQETQYF.

This clonotype was found a few times. The rearrangement links TRBV5-1 to TRBJ2-1, with TRBD2 matching 13 bases. Germline loops: CDR1 SGHRS, CDR2 YFSETQ. The CDR3 sequence is 15 residues long. V lost 3 bases to trimming and J lost 10 bases; unmatched junction nucleotides: 7. The CDR3 protein is CASSYGLAGDLEQFF. CDR3 in DNA: TGCGCCAGCAGCTATGGACTAGCGGGAGACTTAGAGCAGTTCTTC.

The sample holds a few counts of this clonotype. This rearrangement joins TRBV7-8 to TRBJ2-7; 10 bases align to TRBD2. CDR1 and CDR2 (germline): SGHVS, FQNEAQ. The CDR3 has 15 residues. J lost 7 bases, V lost 5 bases, and 11 bases had no gene match. The CDR3 protein is CASSPPSSGRGEQYF. The CDR3 DNA reads as TGTGCCAGCAGCCCGCCCAGCAGCGGGAGGGGTGAGCAGTACTTC.

V and J are TRBV7-6 and TRBJ2-5; D remains unclear. V dropped 5 bases and J dropped 1 base, with 5 bases sitting between them. The CDR3 is 12 amino acids. The germline V gene has CDR1 SGHVS and CDR2 FNYEAQ. CDR3 in amino acids: CASSGPQETQYF. The CDR3 DNA is TGTGCCAGCAGCGGGCCCCAAGAGACCCAGTACTTC. The variable domain in full, with the rest retrieved from reference TRBV7-6 and TRBJ2-5, is GAGVSQSPRYKVTKRGQDVALRCDPISGHVSLYWYRQALGQGPEFLTYFNYEAQQDKSGLPNDRFSAERPEGSISTLTIQRTEQRDSAMYRCASSGPQETQYFGPGTRLLVL.

The sample holds a few counts of this clonotype. The V gene is TRBV29-1, the J gene TRBJ1-2; the D is unclear. The CDR3 consists of 12 residues. The V end was cut by 4 bases, the J end by 6 bases, with 12 bases between. Germline V lookup: CDR1 SQVTM, CDR2 ANQGSEA. The CDR3 reads CSVVAGWDGYTF. CDR3 bases: TGCAGCGTTGTTGCGGGATGGGATGGCTACACCTTC.

Ten or more counts support this clonotype. The chain links TRBV28 to TRBJ2-4; no clear D. This CDR3 has 16 residues. V was pared by 4 bases and J by 1 base, with 14 bases between. Germline lookup yields CDR1 MDHEN and CDR2 SYDVKM. The CDR3 reads CASSWAQNKAKNIQYF. The CDR3 DNA follows: TGTGCCAGCAGTTGGGCCCAGAATAAGGCCAAAAACATTCAGTACTTC.

V and J are TRBV12-3 or TRBV12-4 and TRBJ1-4; no definite D call. Trimming took 4 bases from V and 12 from J, leaving 12 bases between them. The CDR3 loop spans 12 amino acids. CDR3 nucleotide sequence: TGTGCCAGCAGTTCCGACACCAGACAACTGTTTTTT. This translates into CASSSDTRQLFF.

The count of this clonotype is one. The chain couples TRBV29-1 to TRBJ2-5; unclear D gene. Trimming stripped 8 bases from V and 5 bases from J, with 18 bases between. CDR1 is SQVTM, CDR2 ANQGSEA, per germline. This CDR3 spans 13 amino acids. This CDR3 reads CSLYKEMGETQYF. The DNA of the CDR3 is TGCAGCTTGTACAAGGAAATGGGGGAGACCCAGTACTTC.

The table lists this clonotype with many counts. This chain joins TRBV2 and TRBJ2-5; TRBD2 agrees at 8 bases. The J segment lost 1 base and the V segment lost 7 bases, leaving 2 bases of the junction unmatched. The CDR3 covers 13 residues. CDR1 and CDR2 (germline): SNHLY, FYNNEI. CDR3 sequence reads: CASNGLAQETQYF. The CDR3 coding sequence is TGTGCCAGCAACGGACTAGCCCAAGAGACCCAGTACTTC.

This clonotype appeared many times. This rearrangement joins TRBV28 to TRBJ2-6; D is perhaps TRBD2 (5 bases). Germline CDR1 is MDHEN and CDR2 is SYDVKM. V lost 1 base to trimming and J lost 2 bases, with 9 bases between them. This CDR3 has 16 amino acids. CDR3 sequence reads: CASSLLVGAGANVLTF. CDR3 nucleotide sequence: TGTGCCAGCAGTTTATTGGTGGGAGCTGGGGCCAACGTCCTGACTTTC.

This clonotype was picked up one time. The chain combines TRBV5-1 with TRBJ2-2, with D maybe TRBD1 (5 bases). The CDR3 sequence is 16 residues long. The V gene lost 0 bases and the J gene lost 9 bases, with 18 bases spanning the gap. The V gene's germline CDR1 is SGHRS and CDR2 YFSETQ. CDR3 region: CASSLEGQGWTRELFF. The CDR3 coding sequence is TGCGCCAGCAGCTTGGAGGGGCAGGGATGGACCAGGGAGCTGTTTTTT.

V is TRBV6-1 and J is TRBJ1-5; possibly TRBD1 for D (6 bases). V gave up 6 bases and J gave up 0 bases, with 9 bases separating them. The CDR3 runs 14 residues. The germline gives CDR1 MNHNS, CDR2 SASEGT. The CDR3 here is CASRGQLSNQPQHF. CDR3 nucleotides: TGTGCCAGCAGAGGACAGCTTAGCAATCAGCCCCAGCATTTT.

This clonotype has just a few counts. The V and J genes are TRBV19 and TRBJ1-2; a possible D gene is TRBD1 (5 bases). This CDR3 has 14 residues. The ends were cut back, 9 bases at V and 0 bases at J, with 14 bases in the middle. Germline loops: CDR1 LNHDA, CDR2 SQIVND (reference sequence). The CDR3 is CASTRDGPNYGYTF. The CDR3 DNA follows: TGTGCCAGCACACGGGACGGTCCTAACTATGGCTACACCTTC.

The V call is TRBV5-4, the J call TRBJ2-3; D gene ambiguous. The CDR3 consists of 14 residues. Germline-derived CDR1 and CDR2 are SGHNT and YYREEE (reference sequence). The V and J ends lost 4 bases and 6 bases respectively, with 15 bases between them. In DNA form, the CDR3 reads TGTGCCAGCAGCCTCCCTGCCGCACCGGATACGCAGTATTTT. Its translation: CASSLPAAPDTQYF. Supplemented by reference TRBV5-4 and TRBJ2-3, the full variable domain reads ETGVTQSPTHLIKTRGQQVTLRCSSQSGHNTVSWYQQALGQGPQFIFQYYREEENGRGNFPPRFSGLQFPNYSSELNVNALELDDSALYLCASSLPAAPDTQYFGPGTRLTVL.

This clonotype has only one observation. The CDR3 spells CASSLIGNTIYF. Written as DNA, the CDR3 is TGTGCCAGCAGTTTAATAGGAAACACCATATATTTT. The rearrangement links TRBV28 to TRBJ1-3; D not certain. Germline CDR1 and CDR2: MDHEN and SYDVKM. Trimming shortened V by 2 bases and J by 4 bases, and 3 bases separated the two germline ends. This CDR3 is 12 amino acids long.

This clonotype occurred a few times. V is TRBV18 and J is TRBJ2-3; D uncertain. The CDR3 is 15 residues long. In germline, CDR1 is KGHSH, CDR2 LQKENI. The V end lost 0 bases, the J end lost 7 bases, and 14 bases lay between the germline ends. CDR3 in DNA: TGTGCCAGCTCACCACCGTCCGGGCACTCAAATACGCAGTATTTT. Amino acids: CASSPPSGHSNTQYF.

The chain employs TRBV11-2 and TRBJ1-4; tentatively, D is TRBD1 (5 bases). Per the germline V gene, CDR1 is SGHAT and CDR2 is FQNNGV. V was cut by 5 bases and J by 11 bases, with 18 bases left in between. This CDR3 has 14 amino acids. The CDR3 region has the DNA TGTGCCAGCAGCCCCGGGGCCGAGGTTATGAAACTGTTTTTT. The encoded protein is CASSPGAEVMKLFF. Full variable domain (rest looked up from reference TRBV11-2 and TRBJ1-4): EAGVAQSPRYKIIEKRQSVAFWCNPISGHATLYWYQQILGQGPKLLIQFQNNGVVDDSQLPKDRFSAERLKGVDSTLKIQPAKLEDSAVYLCASSPGAEVMKLFFGSGTQLSVL.

This clonotype has at least ten counts. The chain joins TRBV12-3 or TRBV12-4 to TRBJ1-2; D not certain. Between the trimmed V and J ends, which lost 7 bases and 1 base, there was a span of 16 bases. This CDR3 region has 15 residues. The DNA for the CDR3 is TGTGCCAGCACCAACTTTTTTGGATATAACTATGGCTACACCTTC. It encodes CASTNFFGYNYGYTF.

Ten or more counts support this clonotype. V and J are TRBV6-6 and TRBJ1-5; 7 bases line up with TRBD1. CDR1 and CDR2 (germline): MNHNY, SVGAGI (reference sequence). This CDR3 spans 15 amino acids. With 7 bases clipped from V and 7 bases from J, the junction kept 13 bases outside the gene matches. In DNA form, the CDR3 reads TGTGCCAGCAACCTCAGGGGGGGATCCCAACAGCCCCAGCATTTT. Amino acids: CASNLRGGSQQPQHF.